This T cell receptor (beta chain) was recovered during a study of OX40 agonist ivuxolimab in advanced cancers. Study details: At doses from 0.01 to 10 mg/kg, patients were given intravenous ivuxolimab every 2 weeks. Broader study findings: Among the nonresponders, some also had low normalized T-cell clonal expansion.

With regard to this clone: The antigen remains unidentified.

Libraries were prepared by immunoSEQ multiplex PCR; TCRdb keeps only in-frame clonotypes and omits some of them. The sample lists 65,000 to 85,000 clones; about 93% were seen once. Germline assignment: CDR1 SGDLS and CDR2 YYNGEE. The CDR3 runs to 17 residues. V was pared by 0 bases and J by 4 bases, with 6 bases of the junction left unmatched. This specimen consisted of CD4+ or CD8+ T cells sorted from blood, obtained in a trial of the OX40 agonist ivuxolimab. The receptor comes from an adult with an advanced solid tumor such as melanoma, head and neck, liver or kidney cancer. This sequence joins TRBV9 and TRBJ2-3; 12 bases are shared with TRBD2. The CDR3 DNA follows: TGTGCCAGCAGCGTAGGGGTGACTAGCGGGGGACCAGATACGCAGTATTTT. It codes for CASSVGVTSGGPDTQYF.